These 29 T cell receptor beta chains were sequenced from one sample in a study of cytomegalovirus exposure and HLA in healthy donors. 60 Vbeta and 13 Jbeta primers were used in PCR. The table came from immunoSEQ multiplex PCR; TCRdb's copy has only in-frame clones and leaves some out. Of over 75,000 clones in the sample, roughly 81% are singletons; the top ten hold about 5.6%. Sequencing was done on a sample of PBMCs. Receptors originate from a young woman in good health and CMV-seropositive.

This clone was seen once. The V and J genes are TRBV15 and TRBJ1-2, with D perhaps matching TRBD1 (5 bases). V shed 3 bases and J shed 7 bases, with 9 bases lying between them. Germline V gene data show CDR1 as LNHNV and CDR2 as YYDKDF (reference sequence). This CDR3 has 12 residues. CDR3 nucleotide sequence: TGTGCCACCAGCAGGGGGGGTTTTGGCTACACCTTC. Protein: CATSRGGFGYTF.

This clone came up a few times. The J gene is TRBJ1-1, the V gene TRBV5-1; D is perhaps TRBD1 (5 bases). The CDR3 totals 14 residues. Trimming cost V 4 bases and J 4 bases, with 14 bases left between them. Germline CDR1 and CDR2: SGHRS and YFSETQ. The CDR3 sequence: CASSAQGGGTEAFF. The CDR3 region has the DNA TGCGCCAGCAGCGCGCAGGGTGGCGGCACTGAAGCTTTCTTT. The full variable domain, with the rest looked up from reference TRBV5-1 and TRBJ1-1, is KAGVTQTPRYLIKTRGQQVTLSCSPISGHRSVSWYQQTPGQGLQFLFEYFSETQRNKGNFPGRFSGRQFSNSRSEMNVSTLELGDSALYLCASSAQGGGTEAFFGQGTRLTVV.

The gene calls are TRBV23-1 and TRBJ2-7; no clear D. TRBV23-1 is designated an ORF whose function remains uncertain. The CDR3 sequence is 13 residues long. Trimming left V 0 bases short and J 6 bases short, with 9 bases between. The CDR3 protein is CASSQSMSREQYF. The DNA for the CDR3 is TGCGCCAGCAGTCAATCGATGAGCCGCGAGCAGTACTTC.

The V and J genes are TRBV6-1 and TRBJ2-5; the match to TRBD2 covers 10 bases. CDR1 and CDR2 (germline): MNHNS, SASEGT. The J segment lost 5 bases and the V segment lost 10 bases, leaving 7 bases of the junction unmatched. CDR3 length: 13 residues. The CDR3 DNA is TGTGCCATCGAGCGGGAGGGCCTTGAGACCCAGTACTTC. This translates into CAIEREGLETQYF.

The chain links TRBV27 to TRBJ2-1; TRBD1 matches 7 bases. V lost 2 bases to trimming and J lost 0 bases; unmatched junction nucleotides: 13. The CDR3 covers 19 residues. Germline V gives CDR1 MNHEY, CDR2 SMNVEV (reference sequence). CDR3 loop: CASSLDQTGRLHSYNEQFF. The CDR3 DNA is TGTGCCAGCAGTTTAGACCAGACAGGGCGACTCCACTCCTACAATGAGCAGTTCTTC.

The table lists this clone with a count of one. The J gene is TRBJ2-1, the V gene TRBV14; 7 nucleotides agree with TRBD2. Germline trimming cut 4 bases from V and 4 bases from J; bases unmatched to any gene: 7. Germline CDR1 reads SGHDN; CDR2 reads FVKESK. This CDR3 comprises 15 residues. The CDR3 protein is CASSPRTSVYNEQFF. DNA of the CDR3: TGTGCCAGCAGCCCACGGACTAGTGTGTACAATGAGCAGTTCTTC.

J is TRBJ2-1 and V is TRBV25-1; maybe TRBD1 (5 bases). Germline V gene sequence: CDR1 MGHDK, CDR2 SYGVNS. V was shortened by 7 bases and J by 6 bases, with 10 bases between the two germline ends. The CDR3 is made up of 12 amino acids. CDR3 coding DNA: TGTGCCAGCACAGGAAGGGGCAATGAGCAGTTCTTC. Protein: CASTGRGNEQFF.

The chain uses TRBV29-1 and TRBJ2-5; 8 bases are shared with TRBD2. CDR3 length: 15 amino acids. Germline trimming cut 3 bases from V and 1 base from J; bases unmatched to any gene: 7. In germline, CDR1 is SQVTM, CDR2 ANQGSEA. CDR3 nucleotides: TGCAGCGTTGACTCGGGGGGGGGACTCCAAGAGACCCAGTACTTC. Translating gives CSVDSGGGLQETQYF. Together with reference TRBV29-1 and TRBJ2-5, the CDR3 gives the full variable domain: SAVISQKPSRDICQRGTSLTIQCQVDSQVTMMFWYRQQPGQSLTLIATANQGSEATYESGFVIDKFPISRPNLTFSTLTVSNMSPEDSSIYLCSVDSGGGLQETQYFGPGTRLLVL.

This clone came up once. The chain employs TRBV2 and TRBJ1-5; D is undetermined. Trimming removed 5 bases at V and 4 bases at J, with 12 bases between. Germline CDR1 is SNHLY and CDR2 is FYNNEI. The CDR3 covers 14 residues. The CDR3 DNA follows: TGTGCCAGCAGTACCACCGGGAAAAATCAGCCCCAGCATTTT. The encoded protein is CASSTTGKNQPQHF. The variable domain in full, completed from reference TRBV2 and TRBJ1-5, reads EPEVTQTPSHQVTQMGQEVILRCVPISNHLYFYWYRQILGQKVEFLVSFYNNEISEKSEIFDDQFSVERPDGSNFTLKIRSTKLEDSAMYFCASSTTGKNQPQHFGDGTRLSIL.

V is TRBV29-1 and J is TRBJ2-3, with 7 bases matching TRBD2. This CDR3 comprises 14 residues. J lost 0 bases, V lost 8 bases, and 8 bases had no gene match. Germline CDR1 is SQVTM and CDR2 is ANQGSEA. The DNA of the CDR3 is TGCAGCACGCGACTAGCCGGTAGCACAGATACGCAGTATTTT. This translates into CSTRLAGSTDTQYF.

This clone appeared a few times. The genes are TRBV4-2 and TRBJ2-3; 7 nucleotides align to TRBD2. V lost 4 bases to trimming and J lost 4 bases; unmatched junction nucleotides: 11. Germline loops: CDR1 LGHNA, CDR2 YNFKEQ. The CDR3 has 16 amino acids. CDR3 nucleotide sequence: TGTGCCAGCAGCCCAAACTGGGACTATGGTGCAGATACGCAGTATTTT. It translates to CASSPNWDYGADTQYF.

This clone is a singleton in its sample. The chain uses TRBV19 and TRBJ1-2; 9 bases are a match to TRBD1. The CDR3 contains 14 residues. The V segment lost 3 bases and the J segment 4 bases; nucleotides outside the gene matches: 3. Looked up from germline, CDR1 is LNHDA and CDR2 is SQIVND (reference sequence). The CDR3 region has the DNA TGTGCCAGTAGTATTGTGGGACAGGGCTATGGCTACACCTTC. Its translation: CASSIVGQGYGYTF. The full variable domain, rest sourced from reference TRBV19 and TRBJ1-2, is DGGITQSPKYLFRKEGQNVTLSCEQNLNHDAMYWYRQDPGQGLRLIYYSQIVNDFQKGDIAEGYSVSREKKESFPLTVTSAQKNPTAFYLCASSIVGQGYGYTFGSGTRLTVV.

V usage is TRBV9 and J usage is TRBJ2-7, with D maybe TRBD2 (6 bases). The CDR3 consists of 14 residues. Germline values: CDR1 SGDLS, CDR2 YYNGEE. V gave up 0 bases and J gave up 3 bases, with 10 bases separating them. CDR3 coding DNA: TGTGCCAGCAGCGTAGGGGGGGAAAACTACGAGCAGTACTTC. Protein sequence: CASSVGGENYEQYF.

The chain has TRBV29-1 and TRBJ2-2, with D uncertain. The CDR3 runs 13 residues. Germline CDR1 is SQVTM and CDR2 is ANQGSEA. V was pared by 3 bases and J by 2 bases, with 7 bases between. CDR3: CSVESVNTGELFF. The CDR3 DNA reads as TGCAGCGTTGAGTCGGTCAACACCGGGGAGCTGTTTTTT.

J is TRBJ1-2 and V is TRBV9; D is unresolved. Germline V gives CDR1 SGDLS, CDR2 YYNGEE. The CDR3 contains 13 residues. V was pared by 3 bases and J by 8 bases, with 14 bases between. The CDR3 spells CASSGGGSNGYTF. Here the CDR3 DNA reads TGTGCCAGCAGCGGAGGTGGTTCGAACGGCTACACCTTC. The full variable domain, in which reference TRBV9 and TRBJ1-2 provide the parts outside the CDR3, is DSGVTQTPKHLITATGQRVTLRCSPRSGDLSVYWYQQSLDQGLQFLIQYYNGEERAKGNILERFSAQQFPDLHSELNLSSLELGDSALYFCASSGGGSNGYTFGSGTRLTVV.

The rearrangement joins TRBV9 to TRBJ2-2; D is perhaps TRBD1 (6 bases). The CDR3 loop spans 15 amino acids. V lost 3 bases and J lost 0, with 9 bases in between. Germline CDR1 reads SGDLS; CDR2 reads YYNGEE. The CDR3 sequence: CASSAGTTNTGELFF. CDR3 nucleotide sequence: TGTGCCAGCAGCGCCGGGACAACGAACACCGGGGAGCTGTTTTTT.

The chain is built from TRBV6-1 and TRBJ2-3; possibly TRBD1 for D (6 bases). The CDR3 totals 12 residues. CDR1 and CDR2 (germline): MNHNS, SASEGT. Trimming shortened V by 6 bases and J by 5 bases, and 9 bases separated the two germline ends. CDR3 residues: CASSPTGDTQYF. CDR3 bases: TGTGCCAGCAGCCCGACAGGAGATACGCAGTATTTT.

The CDR3 loop reads CASSVFGVNQPQHF. CDR3 DNA sequence: TGCGCCAGCAGCGTCTTCGGGGTAAATCAGCCCCAGCATTTT. This chain links TRBV10-2 with TRBJ1-5; D remains ambiguous. V dropped 6 bases and J dropped 4 bases, with 13 bases sitting between them. Per the germline V gene, CDR1 is WSHSY and CDR2 is SAAADI. The CDR3 is 14 amino acids.

The CDR3 sequence: CAWSGTGSSTDTQYF. The CDR3 nucleotides read TGTGCCTGGAGTGGGACAGGCTCCAGCACAGATACGCAGTATTTT. This rearrangement joins TRBV30 to TRBJ2-3; 7 bases fit TRBD1. CDR1 and CDR2 (germline): GTSNPN, SVGIG (reference sequence). The CDR3 has 15 residues. V trimming: 1 base; J trimming: 0 bases; junction bases outside the gene matches: 4.

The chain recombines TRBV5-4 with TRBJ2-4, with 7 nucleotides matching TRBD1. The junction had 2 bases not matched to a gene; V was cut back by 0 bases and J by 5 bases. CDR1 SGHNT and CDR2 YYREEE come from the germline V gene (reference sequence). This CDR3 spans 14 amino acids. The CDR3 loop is CASSLVGTENIQYF. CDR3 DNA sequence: TGTGCCAGCAGCTTGGTTGGGACAGAAAACATTCAGTACTTC.

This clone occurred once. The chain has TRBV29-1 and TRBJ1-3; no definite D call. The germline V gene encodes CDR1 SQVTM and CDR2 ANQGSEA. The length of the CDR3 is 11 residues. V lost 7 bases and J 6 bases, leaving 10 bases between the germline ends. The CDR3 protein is CSAAGQNTIYF. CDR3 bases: TGCAGCGCGGCGGGTCAAAACACCATATATTTT.

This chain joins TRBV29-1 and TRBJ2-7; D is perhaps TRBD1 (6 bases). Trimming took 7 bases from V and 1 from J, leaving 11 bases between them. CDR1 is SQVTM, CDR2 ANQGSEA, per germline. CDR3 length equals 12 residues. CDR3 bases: TGCAGCGCTGTAGGACAGTCCTACGAGCAGTACTTC. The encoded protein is CSAVGQSYEQYF.

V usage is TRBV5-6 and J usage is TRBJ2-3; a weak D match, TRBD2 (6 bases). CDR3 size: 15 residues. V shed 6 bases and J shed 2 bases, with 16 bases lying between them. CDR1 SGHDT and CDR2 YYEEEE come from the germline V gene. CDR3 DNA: TGTGCCAGCACCAGCCGGGGAGGCCCCACAGATACGCAGTATTTT. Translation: CASTSRGGPTDTQYF.

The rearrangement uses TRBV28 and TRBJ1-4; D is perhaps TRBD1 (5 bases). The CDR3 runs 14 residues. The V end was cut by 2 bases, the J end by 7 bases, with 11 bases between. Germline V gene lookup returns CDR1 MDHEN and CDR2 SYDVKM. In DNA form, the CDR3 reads TGTGCCAGCAGTTTAGGGGGGTACGGTGAAAAACTGTTTTTT. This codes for CASSLGGYGEKLFF.

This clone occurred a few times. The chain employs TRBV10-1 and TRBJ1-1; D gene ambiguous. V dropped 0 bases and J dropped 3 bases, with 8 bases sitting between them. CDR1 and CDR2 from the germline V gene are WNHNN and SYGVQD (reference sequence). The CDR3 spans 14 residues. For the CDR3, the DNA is TGCGCCAGCAGTGAGTCTTCGAGGTACACTGAAGCTTTCTTT. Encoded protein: CASSESSRYTEAFF.

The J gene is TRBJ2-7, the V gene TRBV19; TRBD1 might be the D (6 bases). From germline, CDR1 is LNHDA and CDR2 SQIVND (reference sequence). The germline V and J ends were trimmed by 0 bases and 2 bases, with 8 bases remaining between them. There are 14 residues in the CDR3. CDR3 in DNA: TGTGCCAGTAGTATAGAACAGGGAACCTACGAGCAGTACTTC. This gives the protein CASSIEQGTYEQYF.

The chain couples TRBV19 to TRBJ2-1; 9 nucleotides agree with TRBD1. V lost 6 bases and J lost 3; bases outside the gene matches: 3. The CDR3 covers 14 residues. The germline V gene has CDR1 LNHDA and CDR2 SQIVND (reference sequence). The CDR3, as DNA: TGTGCCAGTAGCGGGACAGGGTACTACAATGAGCAGTTCTTC. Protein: CASSGTGYYNEQFF.

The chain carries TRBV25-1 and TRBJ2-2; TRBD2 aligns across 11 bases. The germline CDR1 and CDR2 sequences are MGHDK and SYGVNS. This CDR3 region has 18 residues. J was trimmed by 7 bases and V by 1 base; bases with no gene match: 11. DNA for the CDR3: TGTGCCAGCAGTGAATTTGGGACTAGCGGTTCTCTTTTCGGGGAGCTGTTTTTT. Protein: CASSEFGTSGSLFGELFF.

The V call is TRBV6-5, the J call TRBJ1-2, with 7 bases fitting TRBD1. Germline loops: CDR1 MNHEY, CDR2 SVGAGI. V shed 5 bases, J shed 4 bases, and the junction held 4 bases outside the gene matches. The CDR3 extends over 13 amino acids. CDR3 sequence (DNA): TGTGCCAGCAGTGTCAGGACAGGCTATGGCTACACCTTC. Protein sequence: CASSVRTGYGYTF.